This T cell receptor (beta chain) emerged from a study of blood T cells in healthy people across ages. Findings of the study overall: Long-lived donors carried more naive CD4+ cells and greater diversity than aged donors.

The sample holds one count of this clonotype. Its antigen is currently unknown. The germline V gene encodes CDR1 MGHRA and CDR2 YSYEKL. The CDR3 covers 15 residues. Using a J-beta primer mix together with a sample-barcoded 5' primer, a second PCR was run for about 6 to 11 cycles. TCRdb reprocessed the 5' RACE reads with MiXCR, giving one entry per CDR3 protein. The sample holds about 1.4 million distinct CDR3 sequences; 59% are singletons and the top ten take over 5%. The chain links TRBV4-1 to TRBJ2-4; 10 nucleotides line up with TRBD2. The assigned J gene may be wrong: the sequence end matches TRBJ2-7 better. The sequenced material came from blood. This TCR was sampled from a man aged 18 to 29 in good health. Written as DNA, the CDR3 is TGCGCCAGCAGCCACCCAGCGGGAGGGGCTGACGAGCAGTACTTC. The encoded protein is CASSHPAGGADEQYF.